This TCR beta chain was identified during a study of beta chain features in type 1 diabetes. Germline CDR1 is LGHNA and CDR2 is YSLEER. This CDR3 contains 14 residues. The V segment lost 4 bases and the J segment 6 bases; nucleotides outside the gene matches: 4. Central memory, naive, regulatory and stem cell-like memory CD4+ cells were sorted by CD45RO/CCR7/CD25/CD127/CD95/CD27. Expressed TCRB transcripts were sequenced after all isolated RNA was converted to cDNA. Regulatory, naive and central memory T cell samples averaged around 3.5 million reads. The data were produced by immunoSEQ multiplex PCR, yet TCRdb's version contains in-frame clones alone and is incomplete. The table lists 600,000 or so clones, around an eighth of them singletons. Study-level results: VDJ junctions in type 1 diabetes patients carried more deletions and fewer insertions. For Type 1 diabetes patients, all four CD4+ subsets carried TCRB CDR3s that were moderately but significantly shorter.

Regarding this clone: Its cognate antigen is unknown.

Sequencing was performed on naive CD4+ T cells from blood. This receptor was obtained from a man aged 25 to 40 with type 1 diabetes. The chain is built from TRBV4-3 and TRBJ1-2; TRBD1 matches at 11 bases. The CDR3 DNA reads TGCGCCAGCAGCCCGGGACAGGGGGAAAATGGCTACACCTTC. The encoded protein is CASSPGQGENGYTF.